The source of this T cell receptor beta chain is a study of blood T cells in healthy people across ages (dated by TCRdb to between 2014 and 2017). Concerning the study at large: In model experiments, template switching captured roughly one uniquely barcoded TCR beta cDNA molecule for every two T cells. The donors were divided into four age groups: young (average around 15 years), middle-aged (over 35), aged (about 61) and long-lived (82). Donors of different ages were randomly distributed across sequencing lanes to avoid experimental bias. To track age-related changes in TCR beta repertoire diversity, the study relied on deep sequencing normalized with unique cDNA molecular identifiers. Two additional independent replicas of 1 million unique cDNA reads from the same blood draw were analyzed for two donors (one aged 18 to 30 and one aged 80 or older). The paper as a whole reports these results and caveats: Because donor CMV infection status was unknown, age-related changes in expanded clonotypes were potentially confounded. Estimates of total diversity based on one million sequenced T cells were considered lower bounds and underestimates. Compared with the aged group, the long-lived group had more naive CD4+ T cells, fewer expanded clones and increased TCR diversity, a pattern suggesting age selection. Conclusive comparison of naive and antigen-experienced compartments was prevented by the profiling of bulk unsorted PBMCs. As age increased, observed TCR beta diversity per million T cells dropped in a roughly linear way, and a significant reduction was already evident by age about 40. Observed TCR beta diversity correlated strongly with the percentage of naive T cells measured by flow cytometry.

The library relied on 5' RACE. Reads for this sample came from an Illumina HiSeq 2500. A second roughly 6 to 12 cycle PCR used a sample-barcoded 5' primer and a J-beta primer mix. A template-switch 5' adaptor carrying 12 random nucleotides introduced a unique molecular identifier onto each TCR beta cDNA molecule. At least 2.5 million CDR3-containing paired-end reads were obtained from each sample. First-strand cDNA synthesis was performed from all RNA using the Mint cDNA synthesis kit, with priming by a TRBC-specific oligonucleotide. After uracil-DNA glycosylase treatment, a first 18-cycle PCR used universal primers M1SS and BC2_uni_R on all cDNA. As for the original processing: For normalization, 1 million high-quality reads, each with a distinct molecular identifier, were randomly selected from each sample. Reads with shared molecular identifiers were discarded instead of being binned into consensus sequences. MiTCR, set to a Q25 quality threshold and the strictest error-elimination algorithm, was used for CDR3 identification, clonotype clustering and error correction. A nonparametric unseen species model with Euler transformation was used to estimate a lower bound on total TCR beta diversity. Through fastp at Q25 and MiXCR, TCRdb rebuilt clones from the public reads, retaining in-frame beta chains. Merged by CDR3 protein, the rows form single entries marked with the most common genes and DNA. The V and J calls were not made by the authors but by TCRdb's processing. The sample data list almost 800,000 distinct CDR3 sequences, and more than 45% of these were observed just once. Of the sample, 20% to 25% is held by the ten largest clones.

The donors were roughly 40 Caucasian individuals from Russia, aged roughly 6 to 100 years, who were systemically healthy. Each donor gave about 10 milliliters of peripheral blood, drawn into EDTA-treated Vacutainer tubes. Ficoll-Paque density-gradient centrifugation was used to isolate PBMCs, with at least 6.5 million per sample. Total RNA was extracted from PBMCs with Trizol reagent, with at least 6 micrograms obtained per sample. The percentages of naive CD45RAhigh/CD27high T cells were determined by flow cytometry on a PBMC aliquot from every donor. A remark on this clonotype: Its binding antigen is unknown. Base qualities are not provided; no much larger clone lies one nucleotide away.

Taken from cysteine to phenylalanine, the CDR3 has 14 residues. CDR3 DNA is the only sequence kept; it has 42 bases, read in frame from the first base. The germline V gene encodes CDR1 SGHAT and CDR2 FQNNGV. The germline V and J ends show losses of 5 bases and 5 bases respectively, and no gene match explains 8 bases of the junction. The chain joins TRBV11-2 to TRBJ2-7; the central 8 bases match TRBD1. Sequencing used blood. The sequence was obtained from a man aged 30-40 years in good health. The DNA sequence is given as TGTGCCAGCAGCCCGTGGACAGGGCAGGACGAGCAGTACTTC. This is translated as CASSPWTGQDEQYF.